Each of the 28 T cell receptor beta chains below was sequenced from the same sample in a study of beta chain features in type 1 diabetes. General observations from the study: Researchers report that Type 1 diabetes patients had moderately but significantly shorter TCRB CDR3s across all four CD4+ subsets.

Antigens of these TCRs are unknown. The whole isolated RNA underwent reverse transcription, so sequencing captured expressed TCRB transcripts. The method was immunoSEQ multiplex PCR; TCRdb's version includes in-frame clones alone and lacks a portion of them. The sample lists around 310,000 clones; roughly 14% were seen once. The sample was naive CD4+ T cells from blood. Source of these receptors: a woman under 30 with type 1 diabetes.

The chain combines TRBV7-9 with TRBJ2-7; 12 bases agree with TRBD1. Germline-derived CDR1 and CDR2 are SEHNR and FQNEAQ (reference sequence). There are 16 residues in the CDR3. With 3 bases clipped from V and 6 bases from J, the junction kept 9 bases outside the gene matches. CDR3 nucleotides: TGTGCCAGCAGCTTGGGGACAGGGGGCCTGGCGGGCGAGCAGTACGTC. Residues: CASSLGTGGLAGEQYV.

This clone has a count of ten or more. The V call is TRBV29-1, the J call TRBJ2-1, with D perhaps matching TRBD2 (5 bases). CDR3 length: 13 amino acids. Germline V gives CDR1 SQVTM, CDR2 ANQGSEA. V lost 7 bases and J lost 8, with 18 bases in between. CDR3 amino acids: CSGGRGALDEQFF. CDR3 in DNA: TGCAGCGGTGGACGGGGAGCTTTGGATGAGCAGTTCTTC.

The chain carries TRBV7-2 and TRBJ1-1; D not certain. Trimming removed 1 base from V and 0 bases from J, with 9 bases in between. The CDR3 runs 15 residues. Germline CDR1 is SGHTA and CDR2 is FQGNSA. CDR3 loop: CASSLERVVNTEAFF. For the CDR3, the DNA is TGTGCCAGCAGCTTAGAGAGGGTTGTGAACACTGAAGCTTTCTTT.

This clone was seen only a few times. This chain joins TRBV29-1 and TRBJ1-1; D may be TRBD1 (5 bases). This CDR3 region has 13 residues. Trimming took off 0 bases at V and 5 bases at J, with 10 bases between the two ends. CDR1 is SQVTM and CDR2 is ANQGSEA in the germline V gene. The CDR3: CSVEDREGTEAFF. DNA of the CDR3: TGCAGCGTTGAAGACAGGGAGGGGACTGAAGCTTTCTTT.

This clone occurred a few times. This CDR3 is CASTWGGSTDTQYF. The CDR3 DNA reads as TGCGCCAGCACCTGGGGGGGCAGCACAGATACGCAGTATTTT. The genes are TRBV5-1 and TRBJ2-3; the D gene is possibly TRBD2 (7 bases). V lost 6 bases and J 0 bases, leaving 11 bases between the germline ends. Germline lookup yields CDR1 SGHRS and CDR2 YFSETQ. CDR3 length: 14 amino acids. Drawing the rest from reference TRBV5-1 and TRBJ2-3, the complete variable domain is KAGVTQTPRYLIKTRGQQVTLSCSPISGHRSVSWYQQTPGQGLQFLFEYFSETQRNKGNFPGRFSGRQFSNSRSEMNVSTLELGDSALYLCASTWGGSTDTQYFGPGTRLTVL.

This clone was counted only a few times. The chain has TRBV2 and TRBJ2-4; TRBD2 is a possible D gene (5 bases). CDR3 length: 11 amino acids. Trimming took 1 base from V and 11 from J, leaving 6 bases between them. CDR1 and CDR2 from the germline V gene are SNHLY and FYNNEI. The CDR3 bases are TGTGCCAGCAGTGAAGAGCGGCTTCAGTACTTC. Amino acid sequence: CASSEERLQYF.

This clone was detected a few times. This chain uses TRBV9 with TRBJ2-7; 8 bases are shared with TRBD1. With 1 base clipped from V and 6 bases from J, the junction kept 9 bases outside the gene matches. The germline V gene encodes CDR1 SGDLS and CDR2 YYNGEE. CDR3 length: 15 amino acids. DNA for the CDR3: TGTGCCAGCAGCGTACTCTCAGGGGGCTTTGGCGAGCAGTACTTC. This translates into CASSVLSGGFGEQYF.

The CDR3 protein is CAIGGHPGTGELFF. CDR3 sequence (DNA): TGTGCCATCGGGGGCCACCCGGGGACCGGGGAGCTGTTTTTT. The rearrangement joins TRBV10-3 to TRBJ2-2; D is perhaps TRBD1 (6 bases). The germline V and J ends were trimmed by 8 bases and 5 bases, with 15 bases remaining between them. In germline, CDR1 is ENHRY, CDR2 SYGVKD. The CDR3 contains 14 residues.

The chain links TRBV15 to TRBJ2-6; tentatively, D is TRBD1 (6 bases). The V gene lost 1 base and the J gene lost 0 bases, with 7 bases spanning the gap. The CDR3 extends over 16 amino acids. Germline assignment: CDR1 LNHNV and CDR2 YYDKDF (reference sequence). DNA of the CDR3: TGTGCCACCAGCAGAGGGACAGACTCTGGGGCCAACGTCCTGACTTTC. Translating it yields CATSRGTDSGANVLTF. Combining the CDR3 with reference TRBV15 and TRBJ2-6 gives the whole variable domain DAMVIQNPRYQVTQFGKPVTLSCSQTLNHNVMYWYQQKSSQAPKLLFHYYDKDFNNEADTPDNFQSRRPNTSFCFLDIRSPGLGDTAMYLCATSRGTDSGANVLTFGAGSRLTVL.

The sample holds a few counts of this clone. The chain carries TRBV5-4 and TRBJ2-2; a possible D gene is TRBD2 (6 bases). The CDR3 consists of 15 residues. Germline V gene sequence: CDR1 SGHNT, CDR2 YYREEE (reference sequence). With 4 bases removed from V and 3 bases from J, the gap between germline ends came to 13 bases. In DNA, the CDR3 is TGTGCCAGCAGCCGGGGACTCCCCGACACCGGGGAGCTGTTTTTT. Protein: CASSRGLPDTGELFF.

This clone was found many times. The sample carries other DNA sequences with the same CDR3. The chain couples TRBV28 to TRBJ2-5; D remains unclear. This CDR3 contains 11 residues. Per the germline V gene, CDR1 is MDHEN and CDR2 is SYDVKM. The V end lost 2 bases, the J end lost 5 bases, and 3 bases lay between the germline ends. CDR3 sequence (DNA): TGTGCCAGCAGTTTACGGGAGACCCAGTACTTC. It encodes CASSLRETQYF. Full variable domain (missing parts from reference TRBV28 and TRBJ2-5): DVKVTQSSRYLVKRTGEKVFLECVQDMDHENMFWYRQDPGLGLRLIYFSYDVKMKEKGDIPEGYSVSREKKERFSLILESASTNQTSMYLCASSLRETQYFGPGTRLLVL.

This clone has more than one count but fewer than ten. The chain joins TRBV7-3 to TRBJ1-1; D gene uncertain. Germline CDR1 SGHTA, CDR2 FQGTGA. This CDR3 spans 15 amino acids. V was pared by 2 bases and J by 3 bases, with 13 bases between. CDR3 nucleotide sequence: TGTGCCAGCAGCTTAGGCAGGAGGGTAGACACTGAAGCTTTCTTT. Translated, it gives CASSLGRRVDTEAFF.

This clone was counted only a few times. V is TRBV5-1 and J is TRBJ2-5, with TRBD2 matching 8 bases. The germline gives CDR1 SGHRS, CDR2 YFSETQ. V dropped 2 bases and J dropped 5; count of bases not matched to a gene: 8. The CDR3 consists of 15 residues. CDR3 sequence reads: CASSLPSGGRETQYF. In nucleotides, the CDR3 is TGCGCCAGCAGCTTACCGTCGGGAGGGCGGGAGACCCAGTACTTC.

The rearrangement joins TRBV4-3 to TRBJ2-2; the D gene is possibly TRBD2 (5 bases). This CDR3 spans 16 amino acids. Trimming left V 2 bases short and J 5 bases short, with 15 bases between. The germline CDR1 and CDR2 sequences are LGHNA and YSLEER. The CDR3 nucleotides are TGCGCCAGCAGCCAATCCCGAACTAGGTCAACCGGGGAGCTGTTTTTT. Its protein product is CASSQSRTRSTGELFF.

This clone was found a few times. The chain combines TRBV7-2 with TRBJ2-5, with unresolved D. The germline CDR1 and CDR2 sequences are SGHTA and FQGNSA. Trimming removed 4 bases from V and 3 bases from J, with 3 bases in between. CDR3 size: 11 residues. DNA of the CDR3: TGTGCCAGCAGCTCCGAAGAGACCCAGTACTTC. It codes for CASSSEETQYF.

CDR3: CAWYQGQAHGYTF. In DNA form, the CDR3 reads TGTGCCTGGTATCAGGGACAGGCGCATGGCTACACCTTC. The gene calls are TRBV30 and TRBJ1-2; 8 bases line up with TRBD1. J gave up 6 bases and V 5 bases, and 8 bases lay outside the gene matches. Germline CDR1 and CDR2: GTSNPN and SVGIG (reference sequence). The CDR3 is 13 residues long.

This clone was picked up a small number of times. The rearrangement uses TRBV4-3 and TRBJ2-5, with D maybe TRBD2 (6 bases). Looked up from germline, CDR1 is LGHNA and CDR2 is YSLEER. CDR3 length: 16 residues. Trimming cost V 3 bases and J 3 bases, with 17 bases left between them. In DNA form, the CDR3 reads TGCGCCAGCAGCCAGAATGGTGGGCTAGCGAAAGAGACCCAGTACTTC. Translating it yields CASSQNGGLAKETQYF.

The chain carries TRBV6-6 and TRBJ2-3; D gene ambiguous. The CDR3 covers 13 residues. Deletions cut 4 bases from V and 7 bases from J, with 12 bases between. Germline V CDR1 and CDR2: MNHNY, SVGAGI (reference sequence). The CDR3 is CASSSSYSNTQYF. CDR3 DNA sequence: TGTGCCAGCAGTTCCTCCTACTCGAATACGCAGTATTTT.

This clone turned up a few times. This CDR3 reads CASSYRALDEQFF. Written as DNA, the CDR3 is TGTGCCAGTAGCTACAGGGCCTTGGATGAGCAGTTCTTC. The V call is TRBV19, the J call TRBJ2-1, with a tentative D call TRBD1 (6 bases). Deletions cut 6 bases from V and 8 bases from J, with 14 bases between. Germline V gene sequence: CDR1 LNHDA, CDR2 SQIVND (reference sequence). The CDR3 covers 13 residues.

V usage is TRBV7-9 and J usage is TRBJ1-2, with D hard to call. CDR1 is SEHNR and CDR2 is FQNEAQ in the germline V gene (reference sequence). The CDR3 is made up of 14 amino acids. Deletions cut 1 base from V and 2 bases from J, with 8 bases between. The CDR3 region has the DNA TGTGCCAGCAGCTTAGAGGCGGAGAACTATGGCTACACCTTC. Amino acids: CASSLEAENYGYTF.

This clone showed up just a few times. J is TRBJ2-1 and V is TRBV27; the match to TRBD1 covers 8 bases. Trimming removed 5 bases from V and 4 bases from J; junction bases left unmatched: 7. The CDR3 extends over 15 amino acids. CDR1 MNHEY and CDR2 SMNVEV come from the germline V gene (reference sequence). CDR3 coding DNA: TGTGCCAGCAGTCCGTCCCGGGACAGGTACAATGAGCAGTTCTTC. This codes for CASSPSRDRYNEQFF.

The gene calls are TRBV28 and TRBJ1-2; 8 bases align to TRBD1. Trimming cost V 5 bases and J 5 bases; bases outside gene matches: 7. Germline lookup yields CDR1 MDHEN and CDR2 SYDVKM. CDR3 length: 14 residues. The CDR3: CASSTRTGKYGYTF. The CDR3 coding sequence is TGTGCCAGCAGTACCAGGACAGGGAAGTATGGCTACACCTTC.

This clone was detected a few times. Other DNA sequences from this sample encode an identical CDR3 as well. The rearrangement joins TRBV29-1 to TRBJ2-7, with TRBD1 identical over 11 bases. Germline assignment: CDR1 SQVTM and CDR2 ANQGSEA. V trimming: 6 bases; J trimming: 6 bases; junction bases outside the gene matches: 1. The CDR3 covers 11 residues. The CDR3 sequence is CSVDRGREQYF. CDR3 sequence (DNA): TGCAGCGTGGACAGGGGGCGCGAGCAGTACTTC.

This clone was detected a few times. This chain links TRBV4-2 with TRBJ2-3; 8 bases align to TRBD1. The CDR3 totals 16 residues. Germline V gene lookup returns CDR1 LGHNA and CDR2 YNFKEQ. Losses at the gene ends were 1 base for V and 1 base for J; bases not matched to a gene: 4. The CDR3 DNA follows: TGTGCCAGCAGCCAAGCTGAGACAGGGGGCACAGATACGCAGTATTTT. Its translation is CASSQAETGGTDTQYF.

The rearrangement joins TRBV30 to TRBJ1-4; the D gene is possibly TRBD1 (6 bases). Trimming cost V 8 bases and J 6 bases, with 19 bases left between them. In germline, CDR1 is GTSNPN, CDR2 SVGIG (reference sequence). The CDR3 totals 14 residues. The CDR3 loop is CAGTQGRIYEKLFF. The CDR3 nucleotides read TGTGCCGGGACGCAGGGGCGTATTTATGAAAAACTGTTTTTT.

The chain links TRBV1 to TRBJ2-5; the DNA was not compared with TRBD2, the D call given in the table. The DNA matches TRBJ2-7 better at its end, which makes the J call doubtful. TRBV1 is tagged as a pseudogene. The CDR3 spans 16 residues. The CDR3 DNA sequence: TGCACCAGCAGCCAAGCCCCGGGACTACCTTGGGGCGAGCAGTACTTC. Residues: CTSSQAPGLPWGEQYF.

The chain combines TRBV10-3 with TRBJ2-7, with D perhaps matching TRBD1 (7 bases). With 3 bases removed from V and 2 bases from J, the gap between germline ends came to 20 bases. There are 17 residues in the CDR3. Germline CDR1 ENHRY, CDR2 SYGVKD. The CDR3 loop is CAISERGYRGGTYEQYF. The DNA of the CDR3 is TGTGCCATCAGTGAAAGAGGGTACAGGGGAGGAACCTACGAGCAGTACTTC.

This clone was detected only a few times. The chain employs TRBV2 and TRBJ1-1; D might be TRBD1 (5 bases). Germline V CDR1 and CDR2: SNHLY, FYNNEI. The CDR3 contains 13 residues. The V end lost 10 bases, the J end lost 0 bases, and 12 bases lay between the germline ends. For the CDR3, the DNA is TGTGCCACCCTGACAGATATGAACACTGAAGCTTTCTTT. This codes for CATLTDMNTEAFF. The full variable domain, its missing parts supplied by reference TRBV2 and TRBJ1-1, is EPEVTQTPSHQVTQMGQEVILRCVPISNHLYFYWYRQILGQKVEFLVSFYNNEISEKSEIFDDQFSVERPDGSNFTLKIRSTKLEDSAMYFCATLTDMNTEAFFGQGTRLTVV.